This T cell receptor beta chain came from a study of Ad26.COV2.S vaccination and SARS-CoV-2 variants. Overall study results and limits: Possibly, TCR breadth and depth analyses underestimated total T cell responses.

The method was immunoSEQ multiplex PCR; TCRdb's version includes in-frame clones alone and lacks a portion of them. The sample shows about 330,000 clones, approximately 87% of them seen only once. The junction had 7 bases not matched to a gene; V was cut back by 4 bases and J by 2 bases. CDR1 and CDR2 (germline): SGHRS, YFSETQ. The CDR3 loop spans 15 amino acids. Treatment here: 15 to 20 received Ad26.COV2.S at low or high dose, single or two shots; about 5 received placebo; per-sample allocation not given. Collection of samples fell on day 63 after the first vaccine or placebo injection. To note about this clone: Its antigen remains unknown.

The clonotype originates from a person between 18 and 59 years old who received the Ad26.COV2.S COVID-19 vaccine or a placebo. The sequencing here drew on peripheral blood, taken in a trial of Ad26.COV2.S vaccine versus placebo. The rearrangement links TRBV5-1 to TRBJ2-3; 7 nucleotides agree with TRBD1. CDR3 bases: TGCGCCAGCAGCATCTGGGACAGAGACACAGATACGCAGTATTTT. Amino acid sequence: CASSIWDRDTDTQYF.